In its sample, the clone carrying this T cell receptor (beta chain) was seen a few times. What it binds is unknown. Using its own MiXCR run on the PCR reads, TCRdb lists one record per CDR3 protein. Here the sample spans about 640,000 distinct CDR3 sequences, just under 20% being singletons. This specimen comes from a study of molecular identifiers for immune sequencing clone quantification. Study-level findings and limits: Jurkat TCR RNA spiked in from one cell reportedly remained identifiable amid about a million naive cells.

The CDR3 is 10 residues long. V was clipped by 1 base and J by 13 bases, with 5 bases between them. Germline V gene data show CDR1 as MNHEY and CDR2 as SMNVEV (reference sequence). The sequence derives from a human donor in good health. Some libraries in this study had Jurkat cell RNA spiked in. This chain uses TRBV27 with TRBJ2-1; D unresolved. The sequencing input was naive CD8+ T cells from blood, with Jurkat cell RNA spiked in. As to subset: FACS-sorted CD8+CD4-CCR7+CD45RA+ naive T cells. The CDR3 bases are TGTGCCAGCAGTTTATATCCCCAGTTCTTC. Amino acids: CASSLYPQFF.